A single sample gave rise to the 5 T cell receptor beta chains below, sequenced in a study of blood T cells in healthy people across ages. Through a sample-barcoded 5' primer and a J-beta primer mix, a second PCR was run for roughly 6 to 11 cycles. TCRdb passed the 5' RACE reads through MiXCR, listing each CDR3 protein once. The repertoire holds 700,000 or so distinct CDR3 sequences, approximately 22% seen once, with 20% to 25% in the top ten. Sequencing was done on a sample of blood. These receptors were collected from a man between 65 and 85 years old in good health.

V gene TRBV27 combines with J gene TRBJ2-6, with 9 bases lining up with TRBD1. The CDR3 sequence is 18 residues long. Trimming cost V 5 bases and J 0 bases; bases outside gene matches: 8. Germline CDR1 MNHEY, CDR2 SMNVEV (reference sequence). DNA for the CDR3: TGTGCCAGCAGTCGTTGGACAGGGGAAGTCTCTGGGGCCAACGTCCTGACTTTC. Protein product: CASSRWTGEVSGANVLTF.

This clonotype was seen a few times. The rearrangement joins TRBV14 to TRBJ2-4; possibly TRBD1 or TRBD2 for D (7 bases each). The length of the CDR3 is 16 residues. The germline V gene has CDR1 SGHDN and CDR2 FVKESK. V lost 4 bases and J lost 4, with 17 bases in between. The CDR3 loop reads CASSPIGEGAKNIQYF. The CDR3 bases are TGTGCCAGCAGCCCGATCGGGGAGGGGGCTAAAAACATTCAGTACTTC.

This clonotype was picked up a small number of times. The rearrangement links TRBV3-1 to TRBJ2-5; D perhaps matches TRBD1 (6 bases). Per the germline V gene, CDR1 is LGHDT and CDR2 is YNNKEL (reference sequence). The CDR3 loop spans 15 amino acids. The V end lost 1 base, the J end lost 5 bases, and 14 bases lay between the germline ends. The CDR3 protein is CASSQGSRGSETQYF. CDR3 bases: TGTGCCAGCAGCCAAGGATCGAGGGGGTCCGAGACCCAGTACTTC.

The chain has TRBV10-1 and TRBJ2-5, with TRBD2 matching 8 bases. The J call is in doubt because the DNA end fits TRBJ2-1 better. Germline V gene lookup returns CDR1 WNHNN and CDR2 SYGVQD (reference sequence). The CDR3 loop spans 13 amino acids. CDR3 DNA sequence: TGCGCCAGGAGGTCTAGCGGGCGGGATGAGCAGTTCTTC. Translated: CARRSSGRDEQFF.

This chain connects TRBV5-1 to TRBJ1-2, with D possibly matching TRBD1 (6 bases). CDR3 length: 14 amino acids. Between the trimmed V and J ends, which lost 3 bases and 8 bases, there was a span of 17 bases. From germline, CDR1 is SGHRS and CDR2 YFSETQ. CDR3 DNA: TGCGCCAGCAGCTCCCAAGACAGGAAAGGCGGCTACACCTTC. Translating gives CASSSQDRKGGYTF.